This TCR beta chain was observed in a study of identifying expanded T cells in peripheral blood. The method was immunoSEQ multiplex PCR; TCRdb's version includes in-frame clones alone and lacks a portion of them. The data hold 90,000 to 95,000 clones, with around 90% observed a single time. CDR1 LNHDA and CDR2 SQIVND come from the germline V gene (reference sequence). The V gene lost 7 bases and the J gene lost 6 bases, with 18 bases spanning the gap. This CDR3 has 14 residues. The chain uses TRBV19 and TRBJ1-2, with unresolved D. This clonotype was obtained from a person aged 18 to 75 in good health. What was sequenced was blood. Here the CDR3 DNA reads TGTGCCAGTACTCAGACCGGTCGGGTGGATGGCTACACCTTC. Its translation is CASTQTGRVDGYTF. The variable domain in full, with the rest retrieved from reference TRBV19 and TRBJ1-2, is DGGITQSPKYLFRKEGQNVTLSCEQNLNHDAMYWYRQDPGQGLRLIYYSQIVNDFQKGDIAEGYSVSREKKESFPLTVTSAQKNPTAFYLCASTQTGRVDGYTFGSGTRLTVV.